What follows are 14 T cell receptor beta chains derived from one specimen sequenced in a study of vaccination and CD4 T cells after COVID-19. Oncomine TCR Beta short-read sequencing was applied to DNA from cultured CD4+ T cells. TCRdb ran MiXCR on the PCR reads and lists one entry per CDR3 protein. Of approximately 14,000 distinct CDR3 sequences in the sample, 20% to 25% were seen once. Treatment defined: approximately nine-day PBMC culture with coronavirus spike peptide pools or control peptides (ViraFEST assay). Their recognized antigens are unknown. The specimen was CD4+ T cells from blood, cultured in vitro, collected before SARS-CoV-2 vaccination. These receptors were obtained from a human donor who received a COVID-19 vaccine.

J is TRBJ2-2 and V is TRBV19; possibly TRBD1 for D (5 bases). This CDR3 spans 14 amino acids. Per germline, CDR1 LNHDA and CDR2 SQIVND (reference sequence). Trimming removed 5 bases at V and 4 bases at J, with 11 bases between. CDR3 sequence reads: CASSGQGVTGELFF. DNA of the CDR3: TGTGCCAGTAGTGGTCAGGGTGTCACCGGGGAGCTGTTTTTT. The entire variable domain, with the rest obtained from reference TRBV19 and TRBJ2-2, is as follows: DGGITQSPKYLFRKEGQNVTLSCEQNLNHDAMYWYRQDPGQGLRLIYYSQIVNDFQKGDIAEGYSVSREKKESFPLTVTSAQKNPTAFYLCASSGQGVTGELFFGEGSRLTVL.

This clonotype was picked up a small number of times. This rearrangement joins TRBV12-3 or TRBV12-4 to TRBJ2-6; D gene ambiguous. The V end was cut by 6 bases, the J end by 5 bases, with 8 bases between. There are 13 residues in the CDR3. CDR3 DNA: TGTGCCAGCAGCGCCCGTCGGGCCAACGTCCTGACTTTC. Amino acid sequence: CASSARRANVLTF.

The chain joins TRBV24-1 to TRBJ2-2, with 7 bases that match TRBD1. This CDR3 is 16 amino acids long. CDR1 and CDR2 (germline): KGHDR, SFDVKD. V trimming: 3 bases; J trimming: 5 bases; junction bases outside the gene matches: 8. The CDR3: CATSDTRTGATGELFF. The DNA for the CDR3 is TGTGCCACCAGTGATACTAGGACAGGAGCTACCGGGGAGCTGTTTTTT.

This clonotype was observed a handful of times. This sequence joins TRBV19 and TRBJ1-6; D gene uncertain. The CDR3 length is 16 residues. Looked up from germline, CDR1 is LNHDA and CDR2 is SQIVND (reference sequence). Between the trimmed V and J ends, which lost 3 bases and 6 bases, there was a span of 15 bases. The CDR3 here is CASSMEGNYPNSPLHF. The CDR3 coding sequence is TGTGCCAGTAGTATGGAAGGGAATTATCCTAATTCACCCCTCCACTTT. Drawing the rest from reference TRBV19 and TRBJ1-6, the complete variable domain is DGGITQSPKYLFRKEGQNVTLSCEQNLNHDAMYWYRQDPGQGLRLIYYSQIVNDFQKGDIAEGYSVSREKKESFPLTVTSAQKNPTAFYLCASSMEGNYPNSPLHFGNGTRLTVT.

The rearrangement joins TRBV14 to TRBJ2-7; D ambiguous. The CDR3 has 11 residues. V gave up 3 bases and J gave up 0 bases, with 0 bases separating them. CDR1 SGHDN and CDR2 FVKESK come from the germline V gene. CDR3 residues: CASSHSYEQYF. CDR3 sequence (DNA): TGTGCCAGCAGCCACTCCTACGAGCAGTACTTC.

This clonotype is medium-sized in the sample. The chain links TRBV20-1 to TRBJ2-3; 11 nucleotides align to TRBD2. J gave up 5 bases and V 0 bases, and 7 bases lay outside the gene matches. The germline CDR1 and CDR2 sequences are DFQATT and SNEGSKA (reference sequence). This CDR3 region has 16 residues. The chain's CDR3 is CSARDIGTSGGDTQYF. In nucleotides, the CDR3 is TGCAGTGCTAGAGATATCGGTACTAGCGGGGGAGATACGCAGTATTTT.

In DNA form, the CDR3 reads TGTGCCAGCAGTTTATCCCGGCAGTATGGCTACACCTTC. The encoded protein is CASSLSRQYGYTF. The chain links TRBV27 to TRBJ1-2; no firm D call. This CDR3 comprises 13 residues. The germline V gene has CDR1 MNHEY and CDR2 SMNVEV (reference sequence). The V end was cut by 0 bases, the J end by 5 bases, with 7 bases between.

This clonotype was seen a few times. The chain has TRBV12-2 and TRBJ1-2; TRBD1 reflects the table's D call only, with no check against the DNA. TRBV12-2 is flagged as a pseudogene. The CDR3 extends over 13 amino acids. The CDR3 nucleotides read TGTGCAAGTCGCCGTACAGGGGCGGGTGGCTACACCTTC. Encoded protein: CASRRTGAGGYTF.

V is TRBV12-3 or TRBV12-4 and J is TRBJ1-4; 10 bases agree with TRBD1. Trimming took 6 bases from V and 4 from J; bases not matched to a gene: 26. The CDR3 contains 22 residues. CDR3 in amino acids: CASRLRSPGQGPRGPSNEKLFF. Written as DNA, the CDR3 is TGTGCCAGCAGGCTTCGGTCCCCGGGACAGGGGCCGCGGGGTCCGAGTAATGAAAAACTGTTTTTT.

The chain joins TRBV4-2 to TRBJ2-7; tentative D call: TRBD2 (6 bases). The V gene lost 1 base and the J gene lost 4 bases, with 14 bases spanning the gap. This CDR3 has 15 residues. CDR1 is LGHNA and CDR2 is YNFKEQ in the germline V gene. The DNA of the CDR3 is TGTGCCAGCAGCCAAGGGGATAGCGGAGATTACGAGCAGTACTTC. Its protein product is CASSQGDSGDYEQYF.

The sample holds a few counts of this clonotype. The rearrangement joins TRBV2 to TRBJ2-3; D gene uncertain. The CDR3 has 14 amino acids. The V end lost 1 base, the J end lost 1 base, and 6 bases lay between the germline ends. The germline V gene encodes CDR1 SNHLY and CDR2 FYNNEI. The CDR3 loop reads CASSEEGGTDTQYF. CDR3 DNA sequence: TGTGCCAGCAGTGAAGAAGGAGGCACAGATACGCAGTATTTT.

CDR3 in DNA: TGTGCCACCAGCACTAATCAAGAAGGAAGCCAGTACTTC. Translation gives CATSTNQEGSQYF. The chain uses TRBV15 and TRBJ2-5; D unclear. This CDR3 comprises 13 residues. Germline V gene sequence: CDR1 LNHNV, CDR2 YYDKDF (reference sequence). Trimming removed 4 bases at V and 10 bases at J, with 16 bases between.

This clonotype is categorized as medium-sized. V gene TRBV6-1 combines with J gene TRBJ2-7; TRBD1 matches at 10 bases. The junction had 8 bases not matched to a gene; V was cut back by 6 bases and J by 3 bases. Germline lookup yields CDR1 MNHNS and CDR2 SASEGT. The CDR3 covers 15 residues. The CDR3 sequence: CASRFTGTGVYEQYF. The DNA for the CDR3 is TGTGCCAGCAGGTTTACCGGGACAGGGGTCTACGAGCAGTACTTC.

This clonotype was seen a handful of times. The chain links TRBV14 to TRBJ2-5; the match to TRBD2 covers 9 bases. The CDR3 contains 14 residues. J lost 4 bases, V lost 6 bases, and 6 bases had no gene match. CDR1 and CDR2 (germline): SGHDN, FVKESK. In DNA form, the CDR3 reads TGTGCCAGCAGTCGCGGGGGGGCCATAGAGACCCAGTACTTC. This encodes CASSRGGAIETQYF.